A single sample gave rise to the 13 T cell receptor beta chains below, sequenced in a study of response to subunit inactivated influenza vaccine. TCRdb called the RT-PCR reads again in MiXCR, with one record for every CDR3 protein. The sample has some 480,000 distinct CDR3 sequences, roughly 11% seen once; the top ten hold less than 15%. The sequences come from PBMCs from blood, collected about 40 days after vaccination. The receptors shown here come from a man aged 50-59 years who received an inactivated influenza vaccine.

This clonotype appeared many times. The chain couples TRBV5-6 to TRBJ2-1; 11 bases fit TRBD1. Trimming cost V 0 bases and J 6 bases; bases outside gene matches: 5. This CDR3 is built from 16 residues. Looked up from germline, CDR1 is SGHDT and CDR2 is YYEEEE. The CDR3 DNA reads TGTGCCAGCAGCTTGGTGGTCGGGACAGGGGGCAATGAGCAGTTCTTC. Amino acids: CASSLVVGTGGNEQFF.

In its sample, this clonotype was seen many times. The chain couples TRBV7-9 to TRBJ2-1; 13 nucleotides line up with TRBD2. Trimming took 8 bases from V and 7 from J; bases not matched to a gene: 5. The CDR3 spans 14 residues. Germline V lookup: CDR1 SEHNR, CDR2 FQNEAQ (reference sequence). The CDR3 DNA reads TGTGCCAGCCTTACTAGCGGGAGGGTAAATGAGCAGTTCTTC. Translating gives CASLTSGRVNEQFF. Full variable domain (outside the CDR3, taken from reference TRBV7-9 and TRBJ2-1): DTGVSQNPRHKITKRGQNVTFRCDPISEHNRLYWYRQTLGQGPEFLTYFQNEAQLEKSRLLSDRFSAERPKGSFSTLEIQRTEQGDSAMYLCASLTSGRVNEQFFGPGTRLTVL.

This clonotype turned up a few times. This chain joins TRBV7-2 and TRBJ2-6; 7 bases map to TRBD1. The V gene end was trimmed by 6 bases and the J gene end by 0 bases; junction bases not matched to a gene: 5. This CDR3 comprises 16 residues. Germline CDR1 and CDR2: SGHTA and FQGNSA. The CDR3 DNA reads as TGTGCCAGCAGACGGGACAGCCTCTCTGGGGCCAACGTCCTGACTTTC. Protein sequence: CASRRDSLSGANVLTF.

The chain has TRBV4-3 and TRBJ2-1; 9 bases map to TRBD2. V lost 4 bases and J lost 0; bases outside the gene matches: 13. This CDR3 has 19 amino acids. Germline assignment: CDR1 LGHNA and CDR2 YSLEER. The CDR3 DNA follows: TGCGCCAGCAGCCCCAGGTTCGGCGGGGGGGTGAGCTCCTACAATGAGCAGTTCTTC. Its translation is CASSPRFGGGVSSYNEQFF.

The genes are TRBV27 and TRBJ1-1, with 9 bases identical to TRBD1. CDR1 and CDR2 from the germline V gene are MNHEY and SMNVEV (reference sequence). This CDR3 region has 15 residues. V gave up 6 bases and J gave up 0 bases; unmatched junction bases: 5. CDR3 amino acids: CASRPGTGMNTEAFF. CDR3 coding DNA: TGTGCCAGCAGACCCGGGACAGGGATGAACACTGAAGCTTTCTTT.

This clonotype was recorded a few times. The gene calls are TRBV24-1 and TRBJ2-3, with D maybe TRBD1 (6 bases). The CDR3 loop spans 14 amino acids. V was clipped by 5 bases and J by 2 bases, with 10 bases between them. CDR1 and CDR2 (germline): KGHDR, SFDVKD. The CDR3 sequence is CATSAGQLTDTQYF. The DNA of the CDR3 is TGTGCCACCAGTGCCGGACAGCTCACAGATACGCAGTATTTT.

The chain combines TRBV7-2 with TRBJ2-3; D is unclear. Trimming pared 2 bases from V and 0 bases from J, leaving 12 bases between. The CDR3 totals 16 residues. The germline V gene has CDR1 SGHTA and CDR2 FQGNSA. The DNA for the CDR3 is TGTGCCAGCAGCTTAACGATTCGCGGAAGCACAGATACGCAGTATTTT. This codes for CASSLTIRGSTDTQYF. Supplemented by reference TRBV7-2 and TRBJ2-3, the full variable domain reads GAGVSQSPSNKVTEKGKDVELRCDPISGHTALYWYRQSLGQGLEFLIYFQGNSAPDKSGLPSDRFSAERTGGSVSTLTIQRTQQEDSAVYLCASSLTIRGSTDTQYFGPGTRLTVL.

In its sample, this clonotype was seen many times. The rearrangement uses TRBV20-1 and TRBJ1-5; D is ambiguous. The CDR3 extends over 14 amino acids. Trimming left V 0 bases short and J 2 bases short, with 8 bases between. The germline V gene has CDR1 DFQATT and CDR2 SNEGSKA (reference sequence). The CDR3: CSARDGTGNQPQHF. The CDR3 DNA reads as TGCAGTGCTAGAGATGGCACCGGCAATCAGCCCCAGCATTTT.

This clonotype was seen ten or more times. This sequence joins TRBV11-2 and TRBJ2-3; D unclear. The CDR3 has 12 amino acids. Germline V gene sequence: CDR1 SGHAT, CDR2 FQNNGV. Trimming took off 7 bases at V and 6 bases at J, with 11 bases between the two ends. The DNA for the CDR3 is TGTGCCAGCACCGATTCATTGGATACGCAGTATTTT. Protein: CASTDSLDTQYF. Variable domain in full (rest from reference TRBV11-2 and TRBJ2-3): EAGVAQSPRYKIIEKRQSVAFWCNPISGHATLYWYQQILGQGPKLLIQFQNNGVVDDSQLPKDRFSAERLKGVDSTLKIQPAKLEDSAVYLCASTDSLDTQYFGPGTRLTVL.

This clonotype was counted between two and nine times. In DNA, the CDR3 is TGTGCCAGCAGCTCTGCCAGCGGGGGGGCCCTAGATACGCAGTATTTT. Translated: CASSSASGGALDTQYF. The rearrangement joins TRBV7-2 to TRBJ2-3, with 10 positions matching TRBD2. V lost 4 bases, J lost 5 bases, and 9 bases stayed unmatched. Germline CDR1 is SGHTA and CDR2 is FQGNSA. The CDR3 consists of 16 residues.

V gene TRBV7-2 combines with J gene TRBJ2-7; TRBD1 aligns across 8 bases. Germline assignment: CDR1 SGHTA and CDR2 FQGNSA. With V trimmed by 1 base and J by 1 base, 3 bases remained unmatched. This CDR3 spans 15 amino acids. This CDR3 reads CASSLVTGGSYEQYF. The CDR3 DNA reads TGTGCCAGCAGCTTAGTAACAGGGGGATCCTACGAGCAGTACTTC.

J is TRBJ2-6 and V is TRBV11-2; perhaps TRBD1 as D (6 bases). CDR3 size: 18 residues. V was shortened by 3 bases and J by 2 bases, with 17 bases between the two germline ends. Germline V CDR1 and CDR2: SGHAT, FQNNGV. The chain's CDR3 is CASSLPAGAFPGANVLTF. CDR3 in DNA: TGTGCCAGCAGCTTGCCGGCAGGGGCTTTTCCTGGGGCCAACGTCCTGACTTTC.

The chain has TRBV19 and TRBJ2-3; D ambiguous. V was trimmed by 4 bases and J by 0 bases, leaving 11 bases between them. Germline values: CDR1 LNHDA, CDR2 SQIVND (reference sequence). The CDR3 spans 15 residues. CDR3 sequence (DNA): TGTGCCAGTAGTACTCGTCGTTCAAGCACAGATACGCAGTATTTT. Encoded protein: CASSTRRSSTDTQYF.